What follows is one T cell receptor beta chain and its context. At one end, the junction sequence differs from germline, possibly due to a read error. These data come from a study of blood T cells in healthy people across ages. Per the germline V gene, CDR1 is SGHNT and CDR2 is YYREEE (reference sequence). CDR3 length equals 14 residues. With a J-beta primer mix and a sample-barcoded 5' primer, a second PCR ran roughly 6 to 12 cycles. TCRdb recomputed calls from the 5' RACE reads with MiXCR, one row per CDR3 protein. The sample holds around 600,000 distinct CDR3 sequences, around half seen once. The sequencing input was blood. The rearrangement uses TRBV5-4 and TRBJ2-7, with D possibly matching TRBD1 (6 bases). The receptor was isolated from a man aged 80 or over in good health. CDR3 nucleotide sequence: TGTGCCAGCAGTTTGGCGGACAGTTCCTACGAGCAGTACTTC. It is translated as CASSLADSSYEQYF. Using reference TRBV5-4 and TRBJ2-7 for the parts outside the CDR3, the full variable domain is ETGVTQSPTHLIKTRGQQVTLRCSSQSGHNTVSWYQQALGQGPQFIFQYYREEENGRGNFPPRFSGLQFPNYSSELNVNALELDDSALYLCASSLADSSYEQYFGPGTRLTVT.